This T cell receptor beta chain is from a study of identical twins. Unique molecular identifiers were in the cDNA, with template-switch universal primer binding. A single record per CDR3 protein comes from TCRdb applying MiXCR to the 5' RACE reads. Here the sample spans 700,000 to 950,000 distinct CDR3 sequences, roughly an eighth being singletons. Germline CDR1 is DFQATT and CDR2 is SNEGSKA (reference sequence). After removal of 5 bases from V and 5 bases from J, the junction contained 2 bases not matched to a gene. This CDR3 has 13 residues. Study-level points and caveats: Clonotypes of the beta chain that were abundant in cord blood carried fewer insertions (memory repertoires showed none).

To note about this clonotype: Its antigen is still unknown.

These data are also associated with another study on yellow fever vaccine responses in identical twins.

The clonotype comes from a woman under 30 in good health. The sequenced sample consisted of PBMCs. The chain couples TRBV20-1 to TRBJ2-2, with 10 nucleotides matching TRBD2. The CDR3 DNA reads as TGCAGTGCTCCGGGACTAGCGACCGGGGAGCTGTTTTTT. Translation gives CSAPGLATGELFF.